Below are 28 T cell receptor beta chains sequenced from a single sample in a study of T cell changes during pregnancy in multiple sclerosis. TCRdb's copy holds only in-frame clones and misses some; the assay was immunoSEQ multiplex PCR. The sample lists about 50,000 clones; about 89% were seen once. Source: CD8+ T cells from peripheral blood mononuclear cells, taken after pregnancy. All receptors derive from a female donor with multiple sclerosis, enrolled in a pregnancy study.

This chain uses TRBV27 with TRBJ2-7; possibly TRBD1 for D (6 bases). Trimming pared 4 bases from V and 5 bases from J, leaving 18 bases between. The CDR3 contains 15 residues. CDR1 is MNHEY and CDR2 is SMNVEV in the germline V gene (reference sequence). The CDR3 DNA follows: TGTGCCAGCAGTTCCGAGACAGGTTTATTGAACGAGCAGTACTTC. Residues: CASSSETGLLNEQYF.

CDR3 loop: CASSSPGLAGALKSTDTQYF. CDR3 sequence (DNA): TGTGCCAGCAGCTCTCCGGGACTAGCGGGGGCCCTTAAAAGCACAGATACGCAGTATTTT. This chain links TRBV7-6 with TRBJ2-3, with 14 bases matching TRBD2. The germline V gene encodes CDR1 SGHVS and CDR2 FNYEAQ. The CDR3 runs to 20 residues. V shed 4 bases and J 0 bases; nucleotides not matched to a gene: 12.

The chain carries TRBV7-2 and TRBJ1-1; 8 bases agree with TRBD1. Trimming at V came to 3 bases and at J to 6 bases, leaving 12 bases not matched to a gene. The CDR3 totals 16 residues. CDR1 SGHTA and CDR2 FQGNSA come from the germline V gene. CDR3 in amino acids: CASSFDRTGKTAEAFF. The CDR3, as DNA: TGTGCCAGCAGCTTTGACCGGACAGGGAAGACTGCTGAAGCTTTCTTT.

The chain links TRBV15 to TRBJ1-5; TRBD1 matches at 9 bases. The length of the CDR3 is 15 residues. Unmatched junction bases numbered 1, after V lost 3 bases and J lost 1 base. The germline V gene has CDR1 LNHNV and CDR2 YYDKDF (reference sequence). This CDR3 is CATSSDRGSNQPQHF. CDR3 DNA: TGTGCCACCAGCAGCGACAGGGGGAGCAATCAGCCCCAGCATTTT.

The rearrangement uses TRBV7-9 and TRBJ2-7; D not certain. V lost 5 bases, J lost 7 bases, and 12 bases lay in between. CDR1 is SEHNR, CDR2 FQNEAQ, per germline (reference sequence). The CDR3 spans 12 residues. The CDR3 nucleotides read TGTGCCAGCAGCCATGGCCCTCCTGAGCAGTACTTC. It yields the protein CASSHGPPEQYF.

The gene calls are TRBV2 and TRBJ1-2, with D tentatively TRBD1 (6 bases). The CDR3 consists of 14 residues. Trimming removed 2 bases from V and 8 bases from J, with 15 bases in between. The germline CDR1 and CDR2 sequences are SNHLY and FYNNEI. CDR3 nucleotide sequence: TGTGCCAGCAGTGAATTTGGGGGCGAGGGAGGCTACACCTTC. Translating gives CASSEFGGEGGYTF.

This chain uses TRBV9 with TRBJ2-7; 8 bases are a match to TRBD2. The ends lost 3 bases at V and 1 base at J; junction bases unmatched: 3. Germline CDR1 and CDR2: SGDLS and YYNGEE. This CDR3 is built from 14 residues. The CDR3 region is CASSGAGGSYEQYF. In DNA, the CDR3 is TGTGCCAGCAGCGGCGCGGGGGGTTCCTACGAGCAGTACTTC.

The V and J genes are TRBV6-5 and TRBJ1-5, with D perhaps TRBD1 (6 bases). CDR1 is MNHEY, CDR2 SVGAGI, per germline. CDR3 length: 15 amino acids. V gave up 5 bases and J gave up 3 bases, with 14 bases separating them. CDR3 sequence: CASSNYRAHNQPQHF. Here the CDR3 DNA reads TGTGCCAGCAGTAACTACAGGGCGCACAATCAGCCCCAGCATTTT.

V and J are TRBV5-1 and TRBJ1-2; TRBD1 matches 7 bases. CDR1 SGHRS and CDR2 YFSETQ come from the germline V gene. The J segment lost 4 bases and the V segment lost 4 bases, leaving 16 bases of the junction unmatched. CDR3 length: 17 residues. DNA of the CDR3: TGCGCCAGCAGCGGGCATAAGACAGGGCCGGGAACCTATGGCTACACCTTC. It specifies CASSGHKTGPGTYGYTF. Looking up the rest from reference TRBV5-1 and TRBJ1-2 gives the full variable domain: KAGVTQTPRYLIKTRGQQVTLSCSPISGHRSVSWYQQTPGQGLQFLFEYFSETQRNKGNFPGRFSGRQFSNSRSEMNVSTLELGDSALYLCASSGHKTGPGTYGYTFGSGTRLTVV.

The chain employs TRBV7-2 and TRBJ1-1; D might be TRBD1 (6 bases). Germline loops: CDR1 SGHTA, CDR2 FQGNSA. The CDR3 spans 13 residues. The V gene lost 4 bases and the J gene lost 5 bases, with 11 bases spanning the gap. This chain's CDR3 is CASSYRQVTEAFF. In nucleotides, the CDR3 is TGTGCCAGCAGCTACCGACAGGTAACTGAAGCTTTCTTT.

CDR3 loop: CAWSVKTAWADTQYF. The CDR3 coding sequence is TGTGCCTGGAGTGTCAAGACAGCCTGGGCGGATACGCAGTATTTT. The V call is TRBV30, the J call TRBJ2-3; perhaps TRBD1 as D (5 bases). Germline V gene sequence: CDR1 GTSNPN, CDR2 SVGIG (reference sequence). The CDR3 has 15 amino acids. Trimming left V 0 bases short and J 6 bases short, with 16 bases between.

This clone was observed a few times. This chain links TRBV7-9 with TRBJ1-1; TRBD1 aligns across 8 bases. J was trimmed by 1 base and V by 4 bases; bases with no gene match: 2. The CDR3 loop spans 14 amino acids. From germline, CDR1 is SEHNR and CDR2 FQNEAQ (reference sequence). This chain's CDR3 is CASSSTGENTEAFF. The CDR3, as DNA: TGTGCCAGCAGCTCGACAGGGGAGAACACTGAAGCTTTCTTT.

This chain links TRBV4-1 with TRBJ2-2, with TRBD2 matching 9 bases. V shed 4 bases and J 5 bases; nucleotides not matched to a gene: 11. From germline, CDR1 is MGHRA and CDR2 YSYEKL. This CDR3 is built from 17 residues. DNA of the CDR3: TGCGCCAGCAGCCCGGGGCTGGCGGGGGGGCTTACCGGGGAGCTGTTTTTT. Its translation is CASSPGLAGGLTGELFF.

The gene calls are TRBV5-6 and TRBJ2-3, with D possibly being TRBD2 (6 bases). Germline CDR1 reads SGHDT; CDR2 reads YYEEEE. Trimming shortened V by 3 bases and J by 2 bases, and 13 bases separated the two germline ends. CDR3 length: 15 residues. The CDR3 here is CASSSARGVTDTQYF. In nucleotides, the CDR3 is TGTGCCAGCAGCTCCGCGCGGGGAGTCACAGATACGCAGTATTTT.

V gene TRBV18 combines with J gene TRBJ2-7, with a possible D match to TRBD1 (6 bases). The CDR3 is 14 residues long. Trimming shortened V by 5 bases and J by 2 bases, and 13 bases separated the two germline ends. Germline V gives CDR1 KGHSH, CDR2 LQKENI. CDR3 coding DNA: TGTGCCAGCTCATCCTACAGGGAAACCTACGAGCAGTACTTC. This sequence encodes CASSSYRETYEQYF.

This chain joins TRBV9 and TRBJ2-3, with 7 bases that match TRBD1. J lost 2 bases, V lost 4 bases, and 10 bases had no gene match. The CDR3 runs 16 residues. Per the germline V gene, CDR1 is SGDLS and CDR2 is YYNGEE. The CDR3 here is CASSHRTGEATDTQYF. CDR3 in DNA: TGTGCCAGCAGCCACCGCACAGGGGAAGCCACAGATACGCAGTATTTT.

This CDR3 is CASSKSQTLGQRISYGYTF. CDR3 DNA: TGTGCCAGCAGCAAAAGTCAGACTCTTGGACAGAGAATCTCCTATGGCTACACCTTC. This sequence joins TRBV21-1 and TRBJ1-2; the table gives TRBD1 as D, unverified against the DNA. TRBV21-1 is labeled a pseudogene. CDR3 length equals 19 residues.

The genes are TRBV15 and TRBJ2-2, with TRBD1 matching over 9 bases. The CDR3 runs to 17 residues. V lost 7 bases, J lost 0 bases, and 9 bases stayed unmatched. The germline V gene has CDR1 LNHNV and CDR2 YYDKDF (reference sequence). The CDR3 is CATIRDRVTSNTGELFF. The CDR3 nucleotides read TGTGCCACCATCCGGGACAGGGTAACCTCGAACACCGGGGAGCTGTTTTTT.

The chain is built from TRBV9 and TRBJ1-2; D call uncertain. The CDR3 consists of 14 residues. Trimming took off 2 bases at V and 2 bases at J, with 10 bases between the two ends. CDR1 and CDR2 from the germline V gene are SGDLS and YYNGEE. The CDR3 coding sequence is TGTGCCAGCAGCGTCTCTGGCGGGAACTATGGCTACACCTTC. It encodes CASSVSGGNYGYTF.

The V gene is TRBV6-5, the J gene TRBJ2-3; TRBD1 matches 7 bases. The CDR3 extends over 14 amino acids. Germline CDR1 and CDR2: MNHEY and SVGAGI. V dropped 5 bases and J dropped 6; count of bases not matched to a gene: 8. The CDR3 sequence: CASSKTGMRDTQYF. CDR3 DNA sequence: TGTGCCAGCAGTAAGACAGGGATGAGGGATACGCAGTATTTT.

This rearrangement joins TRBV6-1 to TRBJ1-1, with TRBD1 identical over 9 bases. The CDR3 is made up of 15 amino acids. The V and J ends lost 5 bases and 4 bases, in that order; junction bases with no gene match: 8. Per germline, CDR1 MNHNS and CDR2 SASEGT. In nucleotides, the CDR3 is TGTGCCAGCAGTATAGGACAGGGGATGAGCACTGAAGCTTTCTTT. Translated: CASSIGQGMSTEAFF.

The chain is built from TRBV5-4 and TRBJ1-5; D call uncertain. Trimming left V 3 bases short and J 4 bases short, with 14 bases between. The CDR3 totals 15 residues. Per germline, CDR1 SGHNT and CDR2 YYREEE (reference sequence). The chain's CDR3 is CASSSSPDLNQPQHF. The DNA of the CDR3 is TGTGCCAGCAGCTCCTCTCCAGACTTAAATCAGCCCCAGCATTTT.

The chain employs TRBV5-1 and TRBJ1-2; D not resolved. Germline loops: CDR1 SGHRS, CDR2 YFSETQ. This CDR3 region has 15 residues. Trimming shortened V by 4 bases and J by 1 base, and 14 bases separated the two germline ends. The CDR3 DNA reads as TGCGCCAGCAGCCCATACCCCGGTCTTAACTATGGCTACACCTTC. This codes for CASSPYPGLNYGYTF. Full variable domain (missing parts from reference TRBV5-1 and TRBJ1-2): KAGVTQTPRYLIKTRGQQVTLSCSPISGHRSVSWYQQTPGQGLQFLFEYFSETQRNKGNFPGRFSGRQFSNSRSEMNVSTLELGDSALYLCASSPYPGLNYGYTFGSGTRLTVV.

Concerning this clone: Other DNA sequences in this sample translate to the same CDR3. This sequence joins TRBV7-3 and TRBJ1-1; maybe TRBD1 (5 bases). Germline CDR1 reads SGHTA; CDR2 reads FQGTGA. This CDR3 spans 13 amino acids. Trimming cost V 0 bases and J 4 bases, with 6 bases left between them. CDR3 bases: TGTGCCAGCAGCTTAACGGGGGGCACTGAAGCTTTCTTT. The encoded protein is CASSLTGGTEAFF.

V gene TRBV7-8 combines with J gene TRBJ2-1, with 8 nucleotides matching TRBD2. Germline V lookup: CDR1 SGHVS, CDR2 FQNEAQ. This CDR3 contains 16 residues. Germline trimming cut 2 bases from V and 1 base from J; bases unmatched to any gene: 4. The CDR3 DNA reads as TGTGCCAGCAGCTTACTCGGCGGGGGGTCCTACAATGAGCAGTTCTTC. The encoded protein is CASSLLGGGSYNEQFF. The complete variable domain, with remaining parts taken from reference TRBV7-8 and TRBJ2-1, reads GAGVSQSPRYKVAKRGQDVALRCDPISGHVSLFWYQQALGQGPEFLTYFQNEAQLDKSGLPSDRFFAERPEGSVSTLKIQRTQQEDSAVYLCASSLLGGGSYNEQFFGPGTRLTVL.

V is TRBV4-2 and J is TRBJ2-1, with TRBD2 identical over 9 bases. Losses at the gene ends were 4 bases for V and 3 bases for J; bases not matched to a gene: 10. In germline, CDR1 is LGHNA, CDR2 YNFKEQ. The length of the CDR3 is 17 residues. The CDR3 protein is CASSLNRRGGLYNEQFF. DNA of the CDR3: TGTGCCAGCAGCCTTAACCGGCGGGGGGGCCTCTACAATGAGCAGTTCTTC.

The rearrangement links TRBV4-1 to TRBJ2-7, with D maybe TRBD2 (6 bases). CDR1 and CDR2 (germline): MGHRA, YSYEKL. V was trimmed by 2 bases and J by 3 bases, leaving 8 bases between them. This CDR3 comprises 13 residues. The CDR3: CASSQTSYYEQYF. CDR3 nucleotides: TGCGCCAGCAGCCAAACTAGCTACTACGAGCAGTACTTC.

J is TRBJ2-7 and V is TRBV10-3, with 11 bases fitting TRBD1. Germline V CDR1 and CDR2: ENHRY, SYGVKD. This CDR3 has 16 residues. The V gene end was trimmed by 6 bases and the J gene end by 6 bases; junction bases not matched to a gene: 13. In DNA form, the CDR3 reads TGTGCCATCAGAGAAGAGGGACAGGGGGGTCCCGGCGAGCAGTACTTC. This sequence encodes CAIREEGQGGPGEQYF.